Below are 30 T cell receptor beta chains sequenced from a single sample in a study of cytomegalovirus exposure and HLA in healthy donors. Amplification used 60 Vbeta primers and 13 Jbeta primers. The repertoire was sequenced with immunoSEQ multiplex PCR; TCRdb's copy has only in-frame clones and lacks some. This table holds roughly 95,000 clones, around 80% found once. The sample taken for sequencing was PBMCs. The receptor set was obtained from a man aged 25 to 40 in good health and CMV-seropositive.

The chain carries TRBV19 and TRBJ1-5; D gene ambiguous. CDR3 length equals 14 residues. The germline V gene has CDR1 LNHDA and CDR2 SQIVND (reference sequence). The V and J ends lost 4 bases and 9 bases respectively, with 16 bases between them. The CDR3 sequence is CASSTPGYSLPQHF. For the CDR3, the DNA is TGTGCCAGTAGTACGCCGGGGTATTCGTTGCCCCAGCATTTT.

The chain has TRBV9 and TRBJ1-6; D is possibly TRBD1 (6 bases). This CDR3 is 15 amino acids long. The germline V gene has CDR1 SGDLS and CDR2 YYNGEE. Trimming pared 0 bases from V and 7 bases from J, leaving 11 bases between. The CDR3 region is CASSVAEGGNSPLHF. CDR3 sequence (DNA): TGTGCCAGCAGCGTAGCTGAGGGGGGGAATTCACCCCTCCACTTT. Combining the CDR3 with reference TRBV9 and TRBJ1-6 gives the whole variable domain DSGVTQTPKHLITATGQRVTLRCSPRSGDLSVYWYQQSLDQGLQFLIQYYNGEERAKGNILERFSAQQFPDLHSELNLSSLELGDSALYFCASSVAEGGNSPLHFGNGTRLTVT.

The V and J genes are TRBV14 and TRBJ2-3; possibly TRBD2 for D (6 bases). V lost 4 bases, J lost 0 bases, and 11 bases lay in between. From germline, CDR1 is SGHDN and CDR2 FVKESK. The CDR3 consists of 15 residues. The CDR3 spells CASSRGEPSTDTQYF. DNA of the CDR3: TGTGCCAGCAGCCGGGGGGAGCCAAGCACAGATACGCAGTATTTT.

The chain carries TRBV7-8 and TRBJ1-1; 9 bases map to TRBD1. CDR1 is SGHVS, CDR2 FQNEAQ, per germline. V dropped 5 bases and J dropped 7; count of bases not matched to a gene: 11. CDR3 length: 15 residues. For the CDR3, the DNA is TGTGCCAGCAGCACCCAGACAGGGGGAGTATTTGAAGCTTTCTTT. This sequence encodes CASSTQTGGVFEAFF.

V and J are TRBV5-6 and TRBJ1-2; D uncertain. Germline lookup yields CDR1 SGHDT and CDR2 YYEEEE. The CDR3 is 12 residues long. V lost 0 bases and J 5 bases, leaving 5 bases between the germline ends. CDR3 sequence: CASSLDTYGYTF. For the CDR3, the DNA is TGTGCCAGCAGCTTGGACACATATGGCTACACCTTC. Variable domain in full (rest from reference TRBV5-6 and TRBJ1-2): DAGVTQSPTHLIKTRGQQVTLRCSPKSGHDTVSWYQQALGQGPQFIFQYYEEEERQRGNFPDRFSGHQFPNYSSELNVNALLLGDSALYLCASSLDTYGYTFGSGTRLTVV.

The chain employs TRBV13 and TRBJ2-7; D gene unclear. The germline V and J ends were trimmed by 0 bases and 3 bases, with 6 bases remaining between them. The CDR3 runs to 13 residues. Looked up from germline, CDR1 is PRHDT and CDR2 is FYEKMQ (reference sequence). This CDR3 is CASSLGRGYEQYF. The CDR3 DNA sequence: TGTGCCAGCAGCTTAGGCCGCGGCTACGAGCAGTACTTC.

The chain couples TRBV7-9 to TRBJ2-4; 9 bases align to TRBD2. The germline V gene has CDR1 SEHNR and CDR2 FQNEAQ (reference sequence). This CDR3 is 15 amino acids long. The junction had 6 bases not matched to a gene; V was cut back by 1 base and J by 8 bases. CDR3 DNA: TGTGCCAGCAGCTTAGAGGCGGGGGGGCGAGACATTCAGTACTTC. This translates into CASSLEAGGRDIQYF. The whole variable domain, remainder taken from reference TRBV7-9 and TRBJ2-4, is DTGVSQNPRHKITKRGQNVTFRCDPISEHNRLYWYRQTLGQGPEFLTYFQNEAQLEKSRLLSDRFSAERPKGSFSTLEIQRTEQGDSAMYLCASSLEAGGRDIQYFGAGTRLSVL.

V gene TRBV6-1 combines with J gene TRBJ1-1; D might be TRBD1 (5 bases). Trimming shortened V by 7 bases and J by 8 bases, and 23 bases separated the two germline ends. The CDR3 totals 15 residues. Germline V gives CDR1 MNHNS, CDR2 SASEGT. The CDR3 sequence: CASNKGAAAYREAFF. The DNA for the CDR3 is TGTGCCAGCAACAAAGGGGCGGCAGCCTATCGGGAAGCTTTCTTT.

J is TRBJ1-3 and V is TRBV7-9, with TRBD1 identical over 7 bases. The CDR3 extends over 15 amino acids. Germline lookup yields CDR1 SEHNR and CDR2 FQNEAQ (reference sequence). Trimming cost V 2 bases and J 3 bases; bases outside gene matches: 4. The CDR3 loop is CASSLRQGGGNTIYF. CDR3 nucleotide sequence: TGTGCCAGCAGCTTAAGACAGGGAGGTGGAAACACCATATATTTT.

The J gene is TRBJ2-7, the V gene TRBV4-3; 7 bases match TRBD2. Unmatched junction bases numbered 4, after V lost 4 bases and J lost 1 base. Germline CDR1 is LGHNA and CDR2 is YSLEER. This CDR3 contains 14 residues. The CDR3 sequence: CASSRQRESYEQYF. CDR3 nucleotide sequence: TGCGCCAGCAGCCGCCAGCGGGAATCCTACGAGCAGTACTTC.

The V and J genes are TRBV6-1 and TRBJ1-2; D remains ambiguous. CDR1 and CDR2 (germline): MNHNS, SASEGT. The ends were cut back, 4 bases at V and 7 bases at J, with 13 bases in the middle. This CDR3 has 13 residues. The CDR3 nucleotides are TGTGCCAGCAGTGGGGAGGTCTTCAGTGGCTACACCTTC. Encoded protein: CASSGEVFSGYTF.

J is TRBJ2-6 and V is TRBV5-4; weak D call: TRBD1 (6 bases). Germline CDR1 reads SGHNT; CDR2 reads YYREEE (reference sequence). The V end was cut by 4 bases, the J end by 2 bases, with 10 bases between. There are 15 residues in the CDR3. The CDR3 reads CASSLTGTGANVLTF. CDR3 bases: TGTGCCAGCAGCCTTACAGGGACTGGGGCCAACGTCCTGACTTTC. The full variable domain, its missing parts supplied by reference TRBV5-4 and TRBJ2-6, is ETGVTQSPTHLIKTRGQQVTLRCSSQSGHNTVSWYQQALGQGPQFIFQYYREEENGRGNFPPRFSGLQFPNYSSELNVNALELDDSALYLCASSLTGTGANVLTFGAGSRLTVL.

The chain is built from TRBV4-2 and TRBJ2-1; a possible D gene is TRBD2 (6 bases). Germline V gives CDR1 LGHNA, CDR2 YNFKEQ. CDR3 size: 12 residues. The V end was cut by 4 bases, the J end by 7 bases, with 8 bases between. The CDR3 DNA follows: TGTGCCAGCAGCCCCAGCGGGAATGAGCAGTTCTTC. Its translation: CASSPSGNEQFF.

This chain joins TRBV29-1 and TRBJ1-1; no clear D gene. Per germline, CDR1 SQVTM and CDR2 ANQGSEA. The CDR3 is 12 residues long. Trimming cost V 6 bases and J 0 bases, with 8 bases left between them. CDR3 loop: CSVERMNTEAFF. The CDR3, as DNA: TGCAGCGTGGAGCGAATGAACACTGAAGCTTTCTTT.

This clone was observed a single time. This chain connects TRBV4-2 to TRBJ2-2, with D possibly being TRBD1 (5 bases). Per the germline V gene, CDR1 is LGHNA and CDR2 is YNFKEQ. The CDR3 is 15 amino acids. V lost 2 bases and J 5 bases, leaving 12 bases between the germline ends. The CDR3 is CASSQSRKGTGELFF. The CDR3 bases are TGTGCCAGCAGCCAATCCCGGAAGGGGACCGGGGAGCTGTTTTTT.

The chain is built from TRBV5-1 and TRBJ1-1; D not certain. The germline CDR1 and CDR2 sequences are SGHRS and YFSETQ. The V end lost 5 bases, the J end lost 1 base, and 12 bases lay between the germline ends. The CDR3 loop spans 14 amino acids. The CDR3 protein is CASSSRGENTEAFF. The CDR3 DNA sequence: TGCGCCAGCAGTTCCCGCGGGGAGAACACTGAAGCTTTCTTT.

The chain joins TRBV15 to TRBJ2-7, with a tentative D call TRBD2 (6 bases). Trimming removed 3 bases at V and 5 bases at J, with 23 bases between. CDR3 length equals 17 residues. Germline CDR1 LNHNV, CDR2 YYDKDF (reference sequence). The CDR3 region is CATSSPSPGLTPNEQYF. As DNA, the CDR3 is TGTGCCACCAGCAGCCCCTCCCCGGGACTGACACCTAACGAGCAGTACTTC.

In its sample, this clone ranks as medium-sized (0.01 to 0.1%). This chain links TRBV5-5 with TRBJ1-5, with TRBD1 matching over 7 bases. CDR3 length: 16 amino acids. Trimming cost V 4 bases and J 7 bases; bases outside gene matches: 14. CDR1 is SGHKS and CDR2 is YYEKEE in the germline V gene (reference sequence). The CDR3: CASSDGTDRSGQPQHF. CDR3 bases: TGTGCCAGCAGCGACGGGACAGATAGGTCGGGACAGCCCCAGCATTTT.

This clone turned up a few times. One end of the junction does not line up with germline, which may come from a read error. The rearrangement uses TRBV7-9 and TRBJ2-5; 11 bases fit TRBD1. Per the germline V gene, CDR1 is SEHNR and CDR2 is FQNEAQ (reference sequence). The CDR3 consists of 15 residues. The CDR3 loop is CSSSLGDRGAETQYF. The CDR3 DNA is TGTTCCAGCAGCTTAGGGGACAGGGGGGCGGAGACCCAGTACTTC.

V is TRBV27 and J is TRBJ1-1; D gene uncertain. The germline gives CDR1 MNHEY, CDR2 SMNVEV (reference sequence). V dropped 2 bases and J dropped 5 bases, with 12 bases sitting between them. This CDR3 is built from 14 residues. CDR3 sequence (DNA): TGTGCCAGCAGTTTAACCCTCTCGGAGACTGAAGCTTTCTTT. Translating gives CASSLTLSETEAFF.

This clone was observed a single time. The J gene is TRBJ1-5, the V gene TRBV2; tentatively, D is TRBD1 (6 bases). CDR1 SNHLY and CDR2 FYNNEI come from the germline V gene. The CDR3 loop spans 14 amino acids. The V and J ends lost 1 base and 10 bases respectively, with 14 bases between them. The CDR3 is CASSEGTGMIPQHF. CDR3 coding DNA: TGTGCCAGCAGTGAAGGAACAGGGATGATCCCCCAGCATTTT.

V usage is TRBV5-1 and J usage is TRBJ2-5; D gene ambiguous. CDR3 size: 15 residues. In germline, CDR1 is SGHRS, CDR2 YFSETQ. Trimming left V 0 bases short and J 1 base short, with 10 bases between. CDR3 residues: CASSLDLQSQETQYF. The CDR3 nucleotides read TGCGCCAGCAGCTTGGACCTACAGAGCCAAGAGACCCAGTACTTC.

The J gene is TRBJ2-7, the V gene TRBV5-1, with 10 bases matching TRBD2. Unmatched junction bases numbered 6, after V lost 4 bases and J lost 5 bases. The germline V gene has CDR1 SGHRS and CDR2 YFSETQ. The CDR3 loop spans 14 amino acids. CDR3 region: CASSPAGGPHEQYV. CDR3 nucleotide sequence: TGCGCCAGCAGCCCAGCGGGGGGGCCGCACGAGCAGTACGTC.

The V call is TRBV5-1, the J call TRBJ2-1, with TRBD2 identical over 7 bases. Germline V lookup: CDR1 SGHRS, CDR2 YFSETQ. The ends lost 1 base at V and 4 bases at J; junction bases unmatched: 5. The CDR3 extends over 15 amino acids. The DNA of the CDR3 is TGCGCCAGCAGCTTGATTGGCGGGGGTTACAATGAGCAGTTCTTC. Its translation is CASSLIGGGYNEQFF.

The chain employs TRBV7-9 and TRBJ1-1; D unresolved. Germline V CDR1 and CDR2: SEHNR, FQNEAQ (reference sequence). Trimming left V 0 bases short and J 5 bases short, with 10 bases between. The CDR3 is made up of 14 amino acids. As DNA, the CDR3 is TGTGCCAGCAGCTTAGCGGGCCCGGCGACTGAAGCTTTCTTT. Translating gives CASSLAGPATEAFF. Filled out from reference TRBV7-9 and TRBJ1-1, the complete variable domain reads DTGVSQNPRHKITKRGQNVTFRCDPISEHNRLYWYRQTLGQGPEFLTYFQNEAQLEKSRLLSDRFSAERPKGSFSTLEIQRTEQGDSAMYLCASSLAGPATEAFFGQGTRLTVV.

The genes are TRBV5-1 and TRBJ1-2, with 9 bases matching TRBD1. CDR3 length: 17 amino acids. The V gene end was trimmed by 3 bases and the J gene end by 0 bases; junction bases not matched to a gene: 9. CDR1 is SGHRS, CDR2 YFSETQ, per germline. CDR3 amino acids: CASSWGQGMGANYGYTF. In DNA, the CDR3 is TGCGCCAGCAGCTGGGGACAGGGCATGGGAGCTAACTATGGCTACACCTTC.

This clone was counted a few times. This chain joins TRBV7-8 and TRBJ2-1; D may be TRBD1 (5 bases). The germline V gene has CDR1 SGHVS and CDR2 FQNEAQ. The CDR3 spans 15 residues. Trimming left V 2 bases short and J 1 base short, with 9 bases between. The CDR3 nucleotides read TGTGCCAGCAGCTTAAGGGGCCTTTCCTACAATGAGCAGTTCTTC. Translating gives CASSLRGLSYNEQFF.

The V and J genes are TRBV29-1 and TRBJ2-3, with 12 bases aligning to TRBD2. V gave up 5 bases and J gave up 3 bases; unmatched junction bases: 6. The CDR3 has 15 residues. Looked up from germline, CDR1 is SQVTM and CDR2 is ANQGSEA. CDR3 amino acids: CSVLTSGSQTDTQYF. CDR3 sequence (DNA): TGCAGCGTTCTGACTAGCGGGAGTCAAACAGATACGCAGTATTTT.

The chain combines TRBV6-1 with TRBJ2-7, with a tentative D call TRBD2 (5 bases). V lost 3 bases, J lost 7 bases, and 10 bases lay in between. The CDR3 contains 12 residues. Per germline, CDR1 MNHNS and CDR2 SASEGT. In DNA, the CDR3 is TGTGCCAGCAGTGACCTGGCGGGTGAGCAGTACGTC. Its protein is CASSDLAGEQYV.

The CDR3 coding sequence is TGTGCCAGCAGCTTAGCGTCGGCTAGCGGGAGTCAAGGCACGCAGTATTTT. Translation: CASSLASASGSQGTQYF. This rearrangement joins TRBV7-2 to TRBJ2-3, with 10 nucleotides matching TRBD2. Trimming cost V 0 bases and J 9 bases; bases outside gene matches: 12. There are 17 residues in the CDR3. Germline V gives CDR1 SGHTA, CDR2 FQGNSA.